The subject of this entry is one T cell receptor (beta chain). The V and J ends lost 7 bases and 4 bases, in that order; junction bases with no gene match: 6. The CDR3 runs to 16 residues. The germline CDR1 and CDR2 sequences are LNHDA and SQIVND (reference sequence). PCR involved 60 Vbeta and 13 Jbeta primers. Some clones are missing from TCRdb's copy, which holds only in-frame ones; the method was immunoSEQ multiplex PCR. This sample carries around 110,000 clones, around 69% of them seen once, and the ten largest clones take roughly 2%. The sample belongs to a study of cytomegalovirus exposure and HLA in healthy donors.

Sequenced sample: PBMCs. The TCR originated in a man between 18 and 29 years old in good health and CMV-seronegative. J is TRBJ2-1 and V is TRBV19; 14 bases match TRBD2. Here the CDR3 DNA reads TGTGCCAGTACCCCACGGACTAGCGGGGGGTACAATGAGCAGTTCTTC. It encodes CASTPRTSGGYNEQFF.